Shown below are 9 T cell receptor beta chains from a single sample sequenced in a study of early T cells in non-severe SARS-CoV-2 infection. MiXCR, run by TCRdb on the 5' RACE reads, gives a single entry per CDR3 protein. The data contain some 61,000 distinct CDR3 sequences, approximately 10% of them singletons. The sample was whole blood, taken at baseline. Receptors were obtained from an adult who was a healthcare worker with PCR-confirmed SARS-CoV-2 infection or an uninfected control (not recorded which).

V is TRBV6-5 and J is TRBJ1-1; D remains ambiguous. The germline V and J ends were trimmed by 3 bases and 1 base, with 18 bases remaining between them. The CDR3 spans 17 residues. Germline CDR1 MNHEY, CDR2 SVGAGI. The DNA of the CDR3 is TGTGCCAGCAGTTATCGATCAGTCCAGCCGGCGAACACTGAAGCTTTCTTT. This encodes CASSYRSVQPANTEAFF.

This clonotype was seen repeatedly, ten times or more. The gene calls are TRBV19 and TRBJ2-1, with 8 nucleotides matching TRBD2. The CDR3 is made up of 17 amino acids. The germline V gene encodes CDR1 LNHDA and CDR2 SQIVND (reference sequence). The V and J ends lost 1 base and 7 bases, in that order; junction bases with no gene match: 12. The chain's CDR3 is CASSIGFQREFLNEQFF. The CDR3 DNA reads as TGTGCCAGTAGTATAGGGTTCCAGCGGGAGTTTTTGAATGAGCAGTTCTTC.

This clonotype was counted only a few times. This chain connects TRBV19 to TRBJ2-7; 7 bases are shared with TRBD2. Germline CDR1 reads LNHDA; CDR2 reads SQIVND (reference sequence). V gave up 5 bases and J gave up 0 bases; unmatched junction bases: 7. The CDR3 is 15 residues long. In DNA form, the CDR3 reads TGTGCCAGTAGTGTCCCCGGGGGGAGCTCCTACGAGCAGTACTTC. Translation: CASSVPGGSSYEQYF.

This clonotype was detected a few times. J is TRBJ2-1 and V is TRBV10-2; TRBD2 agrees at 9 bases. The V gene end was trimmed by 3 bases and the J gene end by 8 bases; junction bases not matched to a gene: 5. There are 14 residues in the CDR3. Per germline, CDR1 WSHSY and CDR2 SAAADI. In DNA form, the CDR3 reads TGCGCCAGCAGTGAAACAGCGGGAGGCGATGAGCAGTTCTTC. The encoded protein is CASSETAGGDEQFF.

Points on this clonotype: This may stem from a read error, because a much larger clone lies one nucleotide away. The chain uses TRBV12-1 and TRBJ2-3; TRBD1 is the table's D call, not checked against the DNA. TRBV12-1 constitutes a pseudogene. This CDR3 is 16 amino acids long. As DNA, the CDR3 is TGTGCCAGCAGCACGTCCCGGACGCTTAACACAGATATGCAGTATTTT. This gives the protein CASSTSRTLNTDMQYF.

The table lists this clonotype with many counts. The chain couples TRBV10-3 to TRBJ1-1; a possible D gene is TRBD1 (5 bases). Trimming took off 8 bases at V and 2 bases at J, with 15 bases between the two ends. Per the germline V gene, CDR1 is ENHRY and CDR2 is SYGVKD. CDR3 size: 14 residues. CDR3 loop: CAIWLGTANTEAFF. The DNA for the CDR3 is TGTGCCATCTGGCTAGGGACTGCTAACACTGAAGCTTTCTTT.

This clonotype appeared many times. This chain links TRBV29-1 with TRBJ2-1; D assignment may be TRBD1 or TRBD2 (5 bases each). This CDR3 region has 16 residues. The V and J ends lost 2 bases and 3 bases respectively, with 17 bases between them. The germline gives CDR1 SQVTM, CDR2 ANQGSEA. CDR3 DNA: TGCAGCGTTGAATTCCGGGACCAGGACCTCTACAATGAGCAGTTCTTC. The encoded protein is CSVEFRDQDLYNEQFF.

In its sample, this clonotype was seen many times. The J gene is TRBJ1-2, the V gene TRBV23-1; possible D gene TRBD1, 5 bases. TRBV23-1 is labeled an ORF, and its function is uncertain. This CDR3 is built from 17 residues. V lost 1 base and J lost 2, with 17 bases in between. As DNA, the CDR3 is TGCGCCAGCAGTCAATTCGTCGGGGCAATCCTAAACTATGGCTACACCTTC. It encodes CASSQFVGAILNYGYTF.

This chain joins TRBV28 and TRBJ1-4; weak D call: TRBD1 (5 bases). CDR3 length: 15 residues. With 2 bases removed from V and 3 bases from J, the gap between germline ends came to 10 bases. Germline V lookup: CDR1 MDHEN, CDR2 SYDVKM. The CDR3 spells CASSLGAAPNEKLFF. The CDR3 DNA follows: TGTGCCAGCAGTTTAGGGGCGGCGCCTAATGAAAAACTGTTTTTT.